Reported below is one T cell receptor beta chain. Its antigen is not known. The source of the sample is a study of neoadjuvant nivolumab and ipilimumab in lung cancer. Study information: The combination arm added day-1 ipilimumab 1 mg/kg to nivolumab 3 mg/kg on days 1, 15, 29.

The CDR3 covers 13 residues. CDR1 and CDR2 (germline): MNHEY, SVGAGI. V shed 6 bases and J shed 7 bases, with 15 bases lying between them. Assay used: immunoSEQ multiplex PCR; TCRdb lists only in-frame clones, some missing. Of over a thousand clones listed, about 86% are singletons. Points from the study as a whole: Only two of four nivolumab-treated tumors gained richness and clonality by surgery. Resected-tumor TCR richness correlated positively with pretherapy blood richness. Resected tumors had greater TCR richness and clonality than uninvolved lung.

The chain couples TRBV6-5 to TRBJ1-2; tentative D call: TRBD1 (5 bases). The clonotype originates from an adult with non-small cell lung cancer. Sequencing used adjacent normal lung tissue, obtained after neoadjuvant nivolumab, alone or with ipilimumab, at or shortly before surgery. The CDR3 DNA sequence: TGTGCCAGCAGCTCGAGAGGGGAGGGTGGCTACACCTTC. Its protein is CASSSRGEGGYTF.